This T cell receptor beta chain emerged from a study of cytomegalovirus exposure and HLA in healthy donors. The donors were part of the roughly 130-subject validation cohort, which stood apart from the 666-subject first cohort. This clone turned up a few times. Its antigen is not known. The repertoire was sequenced with immunoSEQ multiplex PCR; TCRdb's copy has only in-frame clones and lacks some. The sample contains tens of thousands of clones, roughly 94% of which appear only once. The V gene lost 1 base and the J gene lost 5 bases, with 8 bases spanning the gap. This CDR3 region has 13 residues. Germline CDR1 reads KGHSH; CDR2 reads LQKENI. Study-wide findings and caveats: Investigators reported 164 TCR beta chains as tied to cytomegalovirus. In the roughly 120 validation repertoires, a later analysis found that first-cohort TCR clusters tended to co-occur.

The sequence came from a woman aged 18-29 years in good health and CMV-seronegative. This rearrangement joins TRBV18 to TRBJ1-1; D not resolved. The sequencing input was PBMCs. CDR3 nucleotides: TGTGCCAGCTCACCACGGACGGGGACTGAAGCTTTCTTT. Translation gives CASSPRTGTEAFF.